The clone carrying this T cell receptor (beta chain) was seen many times. Its antigen remains unidentified. This sample was included in a study of T-cell reconstitution after alpha-beta-depleted transplantation in children. Study findings and constraints: It was reported that alpha-beta T cells came from several hundred expanded graft clones (about two months after transplant). One year after transplant, T-cell counts and diversity came mostly from newly produced T cells. In some patients, recipient T cells and intrathymic progenitors surviving conditioning explained high day-60 diversity.

The ends lost 5 bases at V and 5 bases at J; junction bases unmatched: 6. Germline V gene lookup returns CDR1 MNHEY and CDR2 SVGEGT. CDR3 length: 15 amino acids. This sample's TCRbeta library carried unique molecular identifier barcodes. TCRdb analysed the PCR reads with MiXCR anew, one entry per CDR3 protein. The repertoire has a few hundred thousand distinct CDR3 sequences, over 10% of them found once; the top ten carry 2.2%. The V gene is TRBV6-2 or TRBV6-3, the J gene TRBJ2-4; 10 bases fit TRBD1. Sequenced material: PBMCs, mostly from graft donor cells, taken 360 days after TCRalphabeta/CD19-depleted stem cell transplant. This sequence was found in a male patient between 5 and 17 years old who had a stem cell transplant for acute myeloid leukemia, so the T cells may come from the graft donor. The CDR3 protein is CASSRGDRGENIQYF. CDR3 DNA sequence: TGTGCCAGCAGTCGAGGGGACAGGGGAGAAAACATTCAGTACTTC.